This T cell receptor beta chain was recorded in a study of beta chain features in type 1 diabetes. Study observations and caveats: The study found that naive, central memory and Treg TCRB repertoires appeared more similar in patients than in healthy donors. PCR might preferentially amplify shorter templates, equally in patients and controls.

This clone was detected a few times. Its specificity is unknown. A CD45RO/CCR7/CD25/CD127/CD95/CD27 panel sorted naive, central memory, regulatory and stem cell-like memory CD4+ cells. Expressed TCRB transcripts were sequenced, since all the RNA that had been isolated was reverse transcribed. Clones were sequenced by immunoSEQ multiplex PCR, and TCRdb holds only the in-frame ones, with some missing. The profile shows under 400,000 clones, roughly an eighth of them singletons. V was pared by 3 bases and J by 9 bases, with 8 bases between. This CDR3 has 10 amino acids. CDR1 is DFQATT, CDR2 SNEGSKA, per germline (reference sequence).

V usage is TRBV20-1 and J usage is TRBJ1-1; D unclear. The specimen sequenced was naive CD4+ T cells from blood. This receptor was identified in a man between 18 and 29 years old in good health. CDR3 nucleotide sequence: TGCAGTGCTAGTCTTTCCCAAGCTTTCTTT. Encoded protein: CSASLSQAFF.